Sequencing of this T cell receptor (beta chain) was carried out in a study of identical twins. The CDR3 covers 13 residues. Germline values: CDR1 MNHNY, CDR2 SVGAGI (reference sequence). V shed 0 bases and J 13 bases; nucleotides not matched to a gene: 6. One entry per CDR3 protein, called by TCRdb with MiXCR from the 5' RACE reads. The table lists about 100,000 distinct CDR3 sequences, 5.9% of them singletons. The donors were all healthy and Caucasian. This clonotype has a count of ten or more. Its specificity is unknown. Notes on the study in general: Because invariant MAIT and iNKT cells could be present, zero-insertion analyses could be partly confounded. Memory repertoires showed no such pattern, whereas abundant cord blood beta clonotypes carried fewer insertions. Out-of-frame beta sequences exhibited a weaker degree of excess twin sharing.

V is TRBV6-6 and J is TRBJ2-1; 7 nucleotides align to TRBD2. The TCR comes from a woman between 50 and 59 years old in good health. The sample was memory T cells sorted from blood. This CDR3 reads CASSYSGGEIQFF. CDR3 coding DNA: TGTGCCAGCAGTTACTCGGGGGGGGAGATCCAGTTCTTC.